This T cell receptor beta chain was sequenced in a study of T-cell reconstitution after alpha-beta-depleted transplantation in children. Unique molecular identifiers were incorporated when the TCRbeta library was constructed. Each CDR3 protein gets one entry after TCRdb re-called the PCR reads with MiXCR. The sample has about 16,000 distinct CDR3 sequences; about 7.7% are singletons. The CDR3 length is 12 residues. Germline V gene sequence: CDR1 MNHEY, CDR2 SVGAGI. The V gene lost 4 bases and the J gene lost 1 base, with 3 bases spanning the gap. This clonotype was detected many times. This TCR was recovered from a boy under two years old who had a stem cell transplant for Wiskott-Aldrich syndrome, so the T cells may come from the graft donor. The J gene is TRBJ2-3, the V gene TRBV6-5, with no clear D. Source: PBMCs, mostly from graft donor cells, taken 60 days after TCRalphabeta/CD19-depleted stem cell transplant. The CDR3 sequence: CASSSRTDTQYF. Written as DNA, the CDR3 is TGTGCCAGCAGTTCCCGCACAGATACGCAGTATTTT.